This T cell receptor (beta chain) was sequenced in a study of shared clonotypes between healthy human individuals. CD45RO-negative, CCR7-positively selected cells formed the naive CD8 fraction, excluding terminally differentiated effector memory CD45RA+ cells. Libraries were prepared by immunoSEQ multiplex PCR; TCRdb keeps only in-frame clonotypes and omits some of them. The profile shows around 1.9 million clones, around 93% of them singletons. Losses at the gene ends were 4 bases for V and 8 bases for J; bases not matched to a gene: 9. Germline V lookup: CDR1 SGDLS, CDR2 YYNGEE. The CDR3 sequence is 15 residues long.

The sequenced material came from naive CD8+ T cells from PBMCs. V is TRBV9 and J is TRBJ2-1, with 10 bases matching TRBD2. This TCR derives from a man between 18 and 35 years old in good health. Some clones in this sample may be carry-over from other donors' samples. This CDR3 reads CASSPRPGLAYEQFF. CDR3 nucleotide sequence: TGTGCCAGCAGCCCCCGCCCGGGACTAGCGTATGAGCAGTTCTTC. Full variable domain (remainder filled in from reference TRBV9 and TRBJ2-1): DSGVTQTPKHLITATGQRVTLRCSPRSGDLSVYWYQQSLDQGLQFLIQYYNGEERAKGNILERFSAQQFPDLHSELNLSSLELGDSALYFCASSPRPGLAYEQFFGPGTRLTVL.